The 16 T cell receptor beta chains below were found in one sample sequenced in a study of T cells in Graves' hyperthyroidism and ophthalmopathy. Regions amplified from RNA transcripts were the TCR beta CDR3 regions. During a first-round RT-PCR of the TCR CDR3, the HTBI primer set was used. Via MiXCR, TCRdb re-called the multiplex PCR reads, giving one row per CDR3 protein. The sample includes some 560,000 distinct CDR3 sequences, 12% to 15% of them seen just once. The sequenced material came from blood. The receptor set was obtained from a woman between 35 and 50 years old with Graves' hyperthyroidism.

This clonotype was recorded many times. J is TRBJ2-7 and V is TRBV30; TRBD2 matches 14 bases. J lost 9 bases, V lost 7 bases, and 11 bases had no gene match. The CDR3 has 14 amino acids. Germline CDR1 and CDR2: GTSNPN and SVGIG (reference sequence). The CDR3, as DNA: TGTGCCTCCGATGGGGGACTAGCGGGAGTGAGGCAGTACTTC. Translated, it gives CASDGGLAGVRQYF.

This clonotype was found many times. The chain carries TRBV20-1 and TRBJ2-3; 12 bases fit TRBD2. CDR1 DFQATT and CDR2 SNEGSKA come from the germline V gene (reference sequence). V dropped 6 bases and J dropped 4; count of bases not matched to a gene: 17. This CDR3 is 18 amino acids long. Written as DNA, the CDR3 is TGCAGTGCCCCAGGACTAGCGGGAAGGAGAGAAGGGGCAGATACGCAGTATTTT. Amino acids: CSAPGLAGRREGADTQYF.

This clonotype showed up many times. V is TRBV6-1 and J is TRBJ1-1; weak D call: TRBD1 (5 bases). The CDR3 is 13 amino acids. Germline-derived CDR1 and CDR2 are MNHNS and SASEGT. Trimming pared 3 bases from V and 4 bases from J, leaving 9 bases between. CDR3 DNA sequence: TGTGCCAGCAGTGATATGGGGGGCACTGAAGCTTTCTTT. Its protein is CASSDMGGTEAFF.

Many counts were recorded for this clonotype. The rearrangement uses TRBV28 and TRBJ2-1; 8 bases line up with TRBD2. CDR3 size: 16 residues. The germline gives CDR1 MDHEN, CDR2 SYDVKM. Trimming at V came to 3 bases and at J to 0 bases, leaving 4 bases not matched to a gene. The DNA for the CDR3 is TGTGCCAGCAGTTTTTCCAGCGGGAGCTCCTACAATGAGCAGTTCTTC. Its protein is CASSFSSGSSYNEQFF.

In its sample, this clonotype was seen many times. The chain carries TRBV28 and TRBJ2-3; D is unresolved. The CDR3 consists of 16 residues. Germline assignment: CDR1 MDHEN and CDR2 SYDVKM. Trimming took 2 bases from V and 2 from J, leaving 14 bases between them. The CDR3 bases are TGTGCCAGCAGTTTAAGTCTGGGAAAATCCACAGATACGCAGTATTTT. Its translation: CASSLSLGKSTDTQYF.

This clonotype was detected a few times. The chain carries TRBV29-1 and TRBJ2-1, with D unresolved. Trimming shortened V by 0 bases and J by 5 bases, and 8 bases separated the two germline ends. Germline CDR1 reads SQVTM; CDR2 reads ANQGSEA. CDR3 length: 13 amino acids. CDR3 nucleotide sequence: TGCAGCGTTGAAGATGGGGATAACAATGAGCAGTTCTTC. This sequence encodes CSVEDGDNNEQFF.

The rearrangement joins TRBV4-1 to TRBJ1-2; possible D gene TRBD1, 5 bases. Germline CDR1 MGHRA, CDR2 YSYEKL. The CDR3 covers 17 residues. Trimming left V 0 bases short and J 5 bases short, with 19 bases between. CDR3 nucleotides: TGCGCCAGCAGCCAAGATTTTATTGCGGGACGAAATTATGGCTACACCTTC. Translating it yields CASSQDFIAGRNYGYTF.

This clonotype showed up just a few times. J is TRBJ1-2 and V is TRBV9; the D is unclear. Germline CDR1 is SGDLS and CDR2 is YYNGEE. The CDR3 runs 14 residues. V was clipped by 0 bases and J by 2 bases, with 8 bases between them. The CDR3 DNA is TGTGCCAGCAGCGTAGATGGCGGCAACTATGGCTACACCTTC. Its translation: CASSVDGGNYGYTF.

A few counts support this clonotype. The CDR3 spells CASRQVIGNEQFF. The CDR3, as DNA: TGCGCCAGCCGCCAGGTAATTGGCAATGAGCAGTTCTTC. V gene TRBV5-1 combines with J gene TRBJ2-1, with D uncertain. Trimming cost V 7 bases and J 6 bases, with 14 bases left between them. Germline V gives CDR1 SGHRS, CDR2 YFSETQ. CDR3 size: 13 residues.

This clonotype was seen more than once but under ten times. The V gene is TRBV14, the J gene TRBJ2-5, with 13 bases matching TRBD2. The CDR3 loop spans 16 amino acids. Germline loops: CDR1 SGHDN, CDR2 FVKESK. The trim removed 4 bases at V and 5 bases at J, leaving 7 bases unmatched. CDR3 nucleotides: TGTGCCAGCAGCCTGGAACTAGCGGGAGGGCCGGAGACCCAGTACTTC. This encodes CASSLELAGGPETQYF. The whole variable domain, filled in from reference TRBV14 and TRBJ2-5, reads EAGVTQFPSHSVIEKGQTVTLRCDPISGHDNLYWYRRVMGKEIKFLLHFVKESKQDESGMPNNRFLAERTGGTYSTLKVQPAELEDSGVYFCASSLELAGGPETQYFGPGTRLLVL.

Regarding this clonotype: This may be a read error: a much more frequent sequence differs by one nucleotide. The chain employs TRBV30 and TRBJ2-1, with 8 bases identical to TRBD2. Germline values: CDR1 GTSNPN, CDR2 SVGIG (reference sequence). There are 15 residues in the CDR3. The CDR3 spells CAWTHRAGGHNEQSF. CDR3 DNA: TGTGCCTGGACTCATCGTGCGGGAGGCCACAATGAGCAGTCCTTC.

This clonotype was recorded many times. The rearrangement joins TRBV12-3 or TRBV12-4 to TRBJ1-1; 12 positions agree with TRBD1. J gave up 11 bases and V 8 bases, and 6 bases lay outside the gene matches. The CDR3 totals 12 residues. CDR3 amino acids: CASLGQGAQAFF. The CDR3 region has the DNA TGTGCCAGCTTGGGACAGGGGGCTCAGGCTTTCTTT.

This chain joins TRBV19 and TRBJ2-1, with TRBD1 as a possible D gene (5 bases). CDR3 length equals 17 residues. Between the trimmed V and J ends, which lost 0 bases and 7 bases, there was a span of 19 bases. Germline V lookup: CDR1 LNHDA, CDR2 SQIVND (reference sequence). Here the CDR3 reads CASSIDIGALPLNEQFF. The CDR3 coding sequence is TGTGCCAGTAGTATAGATATAGGGGCCCTCCCCCTTAATGAGCAGTTCTTC. Full variable domain (rest looked up from reference TRBV19 and TRBJ2-1): DGGITQSPKYLFRKEGQNVTLSCEQNLNHDAMYWYRQDPGQGLRLIYYSQIVNDFQKGDIAEGYSVSREKKESFPLTVTSAQKNPTAFYLCASSIDIGALPLNEQFFGPGTRLTVL.

This clonotype was counted only a few times. The chain has TRBV12-3 or TRBV12-4 and TRBJ2-1; TRBD2 aligns across 11 bases. The V and J ends lost 7 bases and 10 bases, in that order; junction bases with no gene match: 9. The CDR3 has 14 residues. The CDR3 sequence is CASKGLAEKGEQFF. In DNA form, the CDR3 reads TGTGCCAGCAAGGGACTAGCGGAGAAGGGAGAGCAGTTCTTC.

This clonotype was recorded at least ten times. This chain joins TRBV19 and TRBJ1-2; no clear D gene. Germline CDR1 LNHDA, CDR2 SQIVND (reference sequence). The CDR3 is 13 residues long. V lost 5 bases and J lost 4, with 11 bases in between. In DNA, the CDR3 is TGTGCCAGTAGTTGGCAGCCCACCTATGGCTACACCTTC. Protein: CASSWQPTYGYTF.

This clonotype was detected only a few times. The DNA of the CDR3 is TGTGCCAGCAGACTTAGGACGGGTGCCTCGAAGACCCAGTACTTC. It translates to CASRLRTGASKTQYF. V gene TRBV27 combines with J gene TRBJ2-5; D not certain. CDR1 and CDR2 from the germline V gene are MNHEY and SMNVEV (reference sequence). Trimming removed 6 bases from V and 6 bases from J, with 20 bases in between. The CDR3 has 15 residues.